Listed below are T cell receptor beta chains from one sample, sequenced in a study of naive and memory T cell subsets. TCRdb reprocessed the UMI-ligation and nested PCR reads with MiXCR, giving one entry per CDR3 protein. The data contain some 82,000 distinct CDR3 sequences, about 10% of them seen just once; the ten biggest clones take up approximately 0.14%. Sequenced input: naive CD4+ T cells from blood. The receptors shown here come from a human donor in good health. The CDR3 runs from the conserved cysteine through the conserved F or W. Each record gives: clone size, V gene, J gene, D gene, CDR3 DNA, CDR3 protein. A D gene is named only where the DNA matches it firmly. Clone size is given for some rows only: seen once, a few or many times, or a class if the clone is expanded.

abundance: .
v_gene: TRBV25-1
j_gene: TRBJ2-3
d_gene: .
CDR3nt: TGTGCCAGCAGCGTAACATTGAGCGCAGATACGCAGTATTTT
CDR3aa: CASSVTLSADTQYF

abundance: .
v_gene: TRBV2
j_gene: TRBJ2-1
d_gene: .
CDR3nt: TGTGCCAGCGGGCACGCGGACAATGAGCAGTTCTTC
CDR3aa: CASGHADNEQFF

abundance: .
v_gene: TRBV5-1
j_gene: TRBJ2-3
d_gene: .
CDR3nt: TGCGCCAGCAGCTTGTTAACTAGCACAGATACGCAGTATTTT
CDR3aa: CASSLLTSTDTQYF

abundance: .
v_gene: TRBV12-3/TRBV12-4
j_gene: TRBJ2-7
d_gene: .
CDR3nt: TGTGCCAGCAGTTTAAACGGGGTGCCCCCCGAGCAGTACTTC
CDR3aa: CASSLNGVPPEQYF

abundance: .
v_gene: TRBV6-2/TRBV6-3
j_gene: TRBJ2-7
d_gene: TRBD2
CDR3nt: TGTGCCAGCAGTTTTAGCGGGAGTATTGGGCTGGAGCAGTACTTC
CDR3aa: CASSFSGSIGLEQYF

abundance: many
v_gene: TRBV2
j_gene: TRBJ2-7
d_gene: .
CDR3nt: TGTGCCAGCAGTGTGAACTCTCCATGGTACGAGCAGTACTTC
CDR3aa: CASSVNSPWYEQYF

abundance: few
v_gene: TRBV25-1
j_gene: TRBJ2-7
d_gene: TRBD2
CDR3nt: TGTGCCAGCAGCAGGACGAAGGGAGGGGCCGACGAGCAGTACTTC
CDR3aa: CASSRTKGGADEQYF

abundance: .
v_gene: TRBV12-5
j_gene: TRBJ1-1
d_gene: TRBD1
CDR3nt: TGTGCTAGTGGTTCCTCCCTCGGGACAGGGAGGAACACTGAAGCTTTCTTT
CDR3aa: CASGSSLGTGRNTEAFF

abundance: .
v_gene: TRBV2
j_gene: TRBJ2-5
d_gene: TRBD1
CDR3nt: TGTGCCAGCAAAATGAATCGACAGGGGCAAGAGGAGACCCAGTACTTC
CDR3aa: CASKMNRQGQEETQYF

abundance: .
v_gene: TRBV18
j_gene: TRBJ1-1
d_gene: .
CDR3nt: TGTGCCAGCTCACCGGCGGTGAACACTGAAGCTTTCTTT
CDR3aa: CASSPAVNTEAFF

abundance: .
v_gene: TRBV30
j_gene: TRBJ2-1
d_gene: .
CDR3nt: TGTGCCTGGAGTGTAGTGGGGAGCATGTTCTTC
CDR3aa: CAWSVVGSMFF

abundance: few
v_gene: TRBV12-3/TRBV12-4
j_gene: TRBJ2-4
d_gene: .
CDR3nt: TGTGCCAGCCGGGCCCAACCGGAAATAGGCATTCAGTACTTC
CDR3aa: CASRAQPEIGIQYF

abundance: .
v_gene: TRBV10-3
j_gene: TRBJ2-3
d_gene: .
CDR3nt: TGTGCCATCAGGAGGGACCCAACTAGCACAGATACGCAGTATTTT
CDR3aa: CAIRRDPTSTDTQYF

abundance: few
v_gene: TRBV18
j_gene: TRBJ1-5
d_gene: .
CDR3nt: TGTGCCAGCTCACCCAAGGTCTCGCAAAATCAGCCCCAGCATTTT
CDR3aa: CASSPKVSQNQPQHF

abundance: .
v_gene: TRBV14
j_gene: TRBJ2-3
d_gene: .
CDR3nt: TGTGCCAGCAGGCAACATGGAGGCACAGATACGCAGTATTTT
CDR3aa: CASRQHGGTDTQYF

abundance: many
v_gene: TRBV29-1
j_gene: TRBJ2-3
d_gene: .
CDR3nt: TGCAGCGCCAGAAATCGCGGGGTGGACACAGATACGCAGTATTTT
CDR3aa: CSARNRGVDTDTQYF

abundance: .
v_gene: TRBV29-1
j_gene: TRBJ1-2
d_gene: TRBD1
CDR3nt: TGCAGCGTTGCCGGGACAGGTCCTGGCTATGGCTACACCTTC
CDR3aa: CSVAGTGPGYGYTF

abundance: few
v_gene: TRBV29-1
j_gene: TRBJ2-1
d_gene: .
CDR3nt: TGCAGCGTTCCCATGGGAAGGGTATACAATGAGCAGTTCTTC
CDR3aa: CSVPMGRVYNEQFF

abundance: few
v_gene: TRBV5-1
j_gene: TRBJ1-1
d_gene: .
CDR3nt: TGCGCCAGCAGCGCAAGGGGTGATCGCACTGAAGCTTTCTTT
CDR3aa: CASSARGDRTEAFF

abundance: many
v_gene: TRBV6-2/TRBV6-3
j_gene: TRBJ2-1
d_gene: TRBD1
CDR3nt: TGTGCCAGCACACAGGGGATTGAGCAGTTCTTC
CDR3aa: CASTQGIEQFF

abundance: .
v_gene: TRBV3-1
j_gene: TRBJ1-2
d_gene: TRBD1
CDR3nt: TGTGCCAGCAGCCAAACAGGGGGCGACTATGGCTACACCTTC
CDR3aa: CASSQTGGDYGYTF

abundance: few
v_gene: TRBV3-1
j_gene: TRBJ1-1
d_gene: .
CDR3nt: TGTGCCAGCAGCAACGGGGGGGGCGAAGCTTTCTTT
CDR3aa: CASSNGGGEAFF

abundance: .
v_gene: TRBV6-6
j_gene: TRBJ2-2
d_gene: .
CDR3nt: TGTGCCAGCAGTTACGGGGGGCGGACCGGGGAGCTGTTTTTT
CDR3aa: CASSYGGRTGELFF

abundance: .
v_gene: TRBV14
j_gene: TRBJ2-7
d_gene: .
CDR3nt: TGTGCCAGCAGCCAAGCTACGGGGGTCCCCGGGGGCGAGCAGTACTTC
CDR3aa: CASSQATGVPGGEQYF

abundance: few
v_gene: TRBV7-2
j_gene: TRBJ2-4
d_gene: .
CDR3nt: TGTGCCAGCAGCTTAGCCTTCATGGGAGCTCTAGCCAAAAACATTCAGTACTTC
CDR3aa: CASSLAFMGALAKNIQYF

abundance: .
v_gene: TRBV27
j_gene: TRBJ1-1
d_gene: .
CDR3nt: TGTGCCACCGCCGGGACCGTGAACACTGAAGCTTTCTTT
CDR3aa: CATAGTVNTEAFF

abundance: .
v_gene: TRBV4-2
j_gene: TRBJ2-1
d_gene: TRBD2
CDR3nt: TGTGCCAGCAGCCAAGCTAGCGGGAGCTATGAGCAGTTCTTC
CDR3aa: CASSQASGSYEQFF

abundance: many
v_gene: TRBV6-2/TRBV6-3
j_gene: TRBJ2-2
d_gene: .
CDR3nt: TGTGCCAGCAGTTACTCGAGGAACACCGGGGAGCTGTTTTTT
CDR3aa: CASSYSRNTGELFF